The sequence of this TCR beta chain was determined in a study of blood T cells in healthy people across ages. Findings and caveats of the study: It was held that the diversity estimates obtained from one million T cells were underestimates.

A J-beta primer mix and a sample-barcoded 5' primer were used in a second PCR of roughly 7 to 12 cycles. From the 5' RACE reads, TCRdb called clonotypes with MiXCR, one entry per CDR3 protein. The table records roughly 2 million distinct CDR3 sequences, 49% of them present only once. Trimming pared 4 bases from V and 13 bases from J, leaving 15 bases between. The CDR3 covers 12 residues. The germline CDR1 and CDR2 sequences are SGHRS and YFSETQ. About this clonotype itself: Its specificity is unknown.

Each sample used at least 6 million PBMCs. Sequenced sample: blood. The clonotype comes from a woman between 40 and 55 years old in good health. V usage is TRBV5-1 and J usage is TRBJ2-1; no definite D call. The CDR3 nucleotides read TGCGCCAGCAGCATCAGTTTCGAGACCCAGTTCTTC. Protein: CASSISFETQFF. Full variable domain (rest looked up from reference TRBV5-1 and TRBJ2-1): KAGVTQTPRYLIKTRGQQVTLSCSPISGHRSVSWYQQTPGQGLQFLFEYFSETQRNKGNFPGRFSGRQFSNSRSEMNVSTLELGDSALYLCASSISFETQFFGPGTRLTVL.